The clone carrying this TCR beta chain was observed at least ten times. TCRdb ran MiXCR on the 5' RACE reads and lists one entry per CDR3 protein. The table lists some 350,000 distinct CDR3 sequences, about 4% of them singletons, with around 23% in the top ten. The data derive from a study of T cells after yellow fever vaccination. Germline lookup yields CDR1 SGHRS and CDR2 YFSETQ. The V segment lost 1 base and the J segment 9 bases; nucleotides outside the gene matches: 8. The CDR3 is made up of 15 amino acids. This specimen consisted of PBMCs, obtained 5 days after the yellow fever booster vaccination. The rearrangement uses TRBV5-1 and TRBJ2-1, with 9 positions matching TRBD2. This clonotype was obtained from a man aged 18-30 years who received the YFV17D yellow fever vaccine. CDR3 in amino acids: CASSLSGTSRAEQFF. DNA of the CDR3: TGCGCCAGCAGCTTGTCCGGGACTAGCAGGGCTGAGCAGTTCTTC.